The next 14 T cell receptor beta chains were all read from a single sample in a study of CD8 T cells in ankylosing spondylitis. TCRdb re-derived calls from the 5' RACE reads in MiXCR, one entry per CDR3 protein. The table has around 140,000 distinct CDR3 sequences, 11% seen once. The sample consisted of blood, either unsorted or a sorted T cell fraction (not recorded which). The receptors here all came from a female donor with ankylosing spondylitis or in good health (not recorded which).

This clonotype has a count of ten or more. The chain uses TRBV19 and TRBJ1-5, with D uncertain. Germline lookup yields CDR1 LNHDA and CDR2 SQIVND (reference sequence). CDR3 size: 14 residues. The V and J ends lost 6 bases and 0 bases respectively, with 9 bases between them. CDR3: CASSILHSNQPQHF. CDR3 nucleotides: TGTGCCAGTAGCATTCTTCATAGCAATCAGCCCCAGCATTTT.

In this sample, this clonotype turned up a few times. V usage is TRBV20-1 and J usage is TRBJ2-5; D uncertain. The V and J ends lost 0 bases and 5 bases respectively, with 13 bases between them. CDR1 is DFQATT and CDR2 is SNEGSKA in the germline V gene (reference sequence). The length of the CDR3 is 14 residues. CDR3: CSARDRTALETQYF. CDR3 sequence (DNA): TGCAGTGCTAGAGATCGCACAGCGTTGGAGACCCAGTACTTC.

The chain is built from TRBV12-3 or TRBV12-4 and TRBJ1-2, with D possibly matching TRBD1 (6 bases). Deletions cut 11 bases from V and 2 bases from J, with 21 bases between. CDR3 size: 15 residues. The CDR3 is CAAYGAGEGNYGYTF. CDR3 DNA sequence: TGTGCCGCCTACGGGGCAGGGGAGGGGAACTATGGCTACACCTTC.

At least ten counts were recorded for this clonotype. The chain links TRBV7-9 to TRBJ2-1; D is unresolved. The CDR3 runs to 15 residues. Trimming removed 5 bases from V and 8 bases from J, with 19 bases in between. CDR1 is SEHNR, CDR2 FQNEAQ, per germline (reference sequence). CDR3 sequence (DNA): TGTGCCAGCAGCCCCCGACGTGGGCCTTTCGATGAGCAGTTCTTC. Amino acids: CASSPRRGPFDEQFF.

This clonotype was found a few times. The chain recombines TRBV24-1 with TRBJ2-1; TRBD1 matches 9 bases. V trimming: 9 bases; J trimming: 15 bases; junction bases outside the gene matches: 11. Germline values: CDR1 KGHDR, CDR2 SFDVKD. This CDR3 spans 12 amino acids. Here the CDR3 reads CATGSPGTGMFF. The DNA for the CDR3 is TGTGCCACCGGTTCTCCCGGGACAGGGATGTTCTTC.

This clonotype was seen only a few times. CDR3 DNA sequence: TGTGCCAGCAGTTCACAGTTACGGGGTCAGCCCCAGCATTTT. Protein product: CASSSQLRGQPQHF. The chain has TRBV6-5 and TRBJ1-5; D remains ambiguous. In germline, CDR1 is MNHEY, CDR2 SVGAGI. V dropped 4 bases and J dropped 6 bases, with 13 bases sitting between them. This CDR3 spans 14 amino acids.

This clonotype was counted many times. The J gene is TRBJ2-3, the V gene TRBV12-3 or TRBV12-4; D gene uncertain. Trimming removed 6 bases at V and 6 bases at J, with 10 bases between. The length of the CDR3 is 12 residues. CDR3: CASRLEGDTQYF. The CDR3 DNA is TGTGCCAGCAGACTTGAAGGCGATACGCAGTATTTT.

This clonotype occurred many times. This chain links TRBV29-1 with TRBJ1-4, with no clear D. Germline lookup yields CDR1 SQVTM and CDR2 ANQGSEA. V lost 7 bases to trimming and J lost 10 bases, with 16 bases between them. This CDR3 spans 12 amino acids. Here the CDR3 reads CSAQSPGLKLFF. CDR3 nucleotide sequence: TGCAGCGCCCAATCCCCCGGGCTAAAACTGTTTTTT. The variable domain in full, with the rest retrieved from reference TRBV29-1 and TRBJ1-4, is SAVISQKPSRDICQRGTSLTIQCQVDSQVTMMFWYRQQPGQSLTLIATANQGSEATYESGFVIDKFPISRPNLTFSTLTVSNMSPEDSSIYLCSAQSPGLKLFFGSGTQLSVL.

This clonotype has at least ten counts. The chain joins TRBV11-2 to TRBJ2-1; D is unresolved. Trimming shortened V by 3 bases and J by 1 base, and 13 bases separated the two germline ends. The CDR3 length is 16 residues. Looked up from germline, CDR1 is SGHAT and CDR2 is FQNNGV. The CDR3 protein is CASSFWYSHSYNEQFF. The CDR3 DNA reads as TGTGCCAGCAGCTTTTGGTATAGCCATTCCTACAATGAGCAGTTCTTC.

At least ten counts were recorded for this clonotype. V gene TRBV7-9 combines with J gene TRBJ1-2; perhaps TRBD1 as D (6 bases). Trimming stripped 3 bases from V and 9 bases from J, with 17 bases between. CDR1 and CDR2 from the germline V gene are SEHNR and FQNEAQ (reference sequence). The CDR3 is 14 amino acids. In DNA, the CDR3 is TGTGCCAGCAGCTTTTTTAGAGTAGGGGGAAGCTACACCTTC. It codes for CASSFFRVGGSYTF.

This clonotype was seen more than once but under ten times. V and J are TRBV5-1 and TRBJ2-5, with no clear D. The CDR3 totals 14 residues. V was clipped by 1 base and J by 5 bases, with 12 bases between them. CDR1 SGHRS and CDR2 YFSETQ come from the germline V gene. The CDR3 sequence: CASSLTPGRETQYF. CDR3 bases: TGCGCCAGCAGCTTGACGCCAGGAAGGGAGACCCAGTACTTC.

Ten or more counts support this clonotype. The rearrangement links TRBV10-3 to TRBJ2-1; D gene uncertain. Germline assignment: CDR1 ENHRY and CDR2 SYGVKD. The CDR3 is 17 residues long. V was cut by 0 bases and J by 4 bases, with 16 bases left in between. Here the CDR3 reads CAISESYYPPQYNEQFF. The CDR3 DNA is TGTGCCATCAGTGAGTCATATTATCCCCCGCAGTACAATGAGCAGTTCTTC.

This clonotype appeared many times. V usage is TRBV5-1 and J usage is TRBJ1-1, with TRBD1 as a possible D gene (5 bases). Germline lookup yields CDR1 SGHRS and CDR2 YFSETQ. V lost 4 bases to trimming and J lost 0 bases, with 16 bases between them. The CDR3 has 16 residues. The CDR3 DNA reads TGCGCCAGCAGCGATCCTAGGGGAGGGTTGAACACTGAAGCTTTCTTT. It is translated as CASSDPRGGLNTEAFF.

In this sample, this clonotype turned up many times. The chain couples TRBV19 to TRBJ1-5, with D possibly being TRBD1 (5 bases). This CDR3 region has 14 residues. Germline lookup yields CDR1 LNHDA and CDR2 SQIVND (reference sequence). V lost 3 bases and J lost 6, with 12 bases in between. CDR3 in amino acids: CASSIMQGGQPQHF. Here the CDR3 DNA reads TGTGCCAGTAGTATTATGCAGGGTGGTCAGCCCCAGCATTTT.